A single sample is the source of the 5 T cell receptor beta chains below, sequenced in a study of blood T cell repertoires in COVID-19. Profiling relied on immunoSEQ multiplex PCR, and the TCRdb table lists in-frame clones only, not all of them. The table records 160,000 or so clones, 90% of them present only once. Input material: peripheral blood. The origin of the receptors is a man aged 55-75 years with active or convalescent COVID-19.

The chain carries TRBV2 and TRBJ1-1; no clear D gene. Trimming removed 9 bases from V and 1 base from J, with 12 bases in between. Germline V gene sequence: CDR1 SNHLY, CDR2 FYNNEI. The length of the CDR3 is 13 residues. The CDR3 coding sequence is TGTGCCAGAGCTCGCAACGAGAACACTGAAGCTTTCTTT. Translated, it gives CARARNENTEAFF.

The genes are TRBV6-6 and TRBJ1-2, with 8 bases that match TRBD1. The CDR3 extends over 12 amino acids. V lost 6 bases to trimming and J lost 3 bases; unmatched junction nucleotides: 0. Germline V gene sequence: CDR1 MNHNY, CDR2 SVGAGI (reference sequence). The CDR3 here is CASRDRDYGYTF. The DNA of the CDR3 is TGTGCCAGCAGGGACAGGGACTATGGCTACACCTTC.

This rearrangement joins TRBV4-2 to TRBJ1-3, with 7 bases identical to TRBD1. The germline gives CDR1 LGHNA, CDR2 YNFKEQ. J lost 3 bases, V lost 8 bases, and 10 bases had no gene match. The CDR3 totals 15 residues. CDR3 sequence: CASGDRDRFGNTIYF. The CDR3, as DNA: TGTGCCAGCGGCGACCGGGACAGATTTGGAAACACCATATATTTT.

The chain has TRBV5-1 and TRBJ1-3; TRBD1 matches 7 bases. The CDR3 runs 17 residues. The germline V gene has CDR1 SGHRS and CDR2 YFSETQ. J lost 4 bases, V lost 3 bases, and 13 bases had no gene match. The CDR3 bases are TGCGCCAGCAGCTGGTACGCAGGGACAGACGCGGGAAACACCATATATTTT. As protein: CASSWYAGTDAGNTIYF.

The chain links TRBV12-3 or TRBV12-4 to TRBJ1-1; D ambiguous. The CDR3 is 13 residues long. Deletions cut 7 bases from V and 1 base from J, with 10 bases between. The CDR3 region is CASISHANTEAFF. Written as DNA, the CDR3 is TGTGCCAGCATCTCACACGCGAACACTGAAGCTTTCTTT.